The 7 T cell receptor beta chains presented below share a single source sample, sequenced in a study of response to subunit inactivated influenza vaccine. One entry per CDR3 protein results from TCRdb running MiXCR on the RT-PCR reads. The sample lists hundreds of thousands of distinct CDR3 sequences, about 17% occurring once. The input for sequencing was CD4+ T cells sorted from PBMCs, taken less than 30 months after vaccination. Receptors originate from a man between 50 and 70 years old who received an inactivated influenza vaccine.

The chain carries TRBV7-2 and TRBJ1-2, with 8 nucleotides matching TRBD1. From germline, CDR1 is SGHTA and CDR2 FQGNSA. Trimming removed 5 bases from V and 7 bases from J; junction bases left unmatched: 6. This CDR3 comprises 13 residues. For the CDR3, the DNA is TGTGCCAGCAGCCCCGACAGGGGCTCTGGCTACACCTTC. Its protein is CASSPDRGSGYTF.

This clonotype showed up just a few times. The chain recombines TRBV18 with TRBJ2-1; D gene unclear. V dropped 3 bases and J dropped 2 bases, with 5 bases sitting between them. CDR1 is KGHSH, CDR2 LQKENI, per germline. CDR3 size: 13 residues. CDR3 DNA: TGTGCCAGCTCACCGAACACCTACAATGAGCAGTTCTTC. It is translated as CASSPNTYNEQFF.

V usage is TRBV21-1 and J usage is TRBJ2-7. TRBV21-1 is listed as a pseudogene. CDR3 length equals 12 residues. The CDR3 sequence: CASTNDPLEQYF. The CDR3 nucleotides read TGTGCCAGCACCAACGACCCCCTCGAGCAGTACTTC.

V is TRBV19 and J is TRBJ1-4; D unresolved. V dropped 5 bases and J dropped 5 bases, with 15 bases sitting between them. The CDR3 runs 15 residues. Looked up from germline, CDR1 is LNHDA and CDR2 is SQIVND (reference sequence). The CDR3 here is CASSERHTGNEKLFF. CDR3 coding DNA: TGTGCCAGTAGTGAACGACACACGGGAAATGAAAAACTGTTTTTT.

This clonotype appeared many times. The chain is built from TRBV3-1 and TRBJ2-7; either TRBD1 or TRBD2 may supply D (5 bases each). CDR3 length: 15 residues. CDR1 and CDR2 (germline): LGHDT, YNNKEL (reference sequence). V lost 2 bases to trimming and J lost 2 bases, with 13 bases between them. The CDR3, as DNA: TGTGCCAGCAGCCAACGGGAAAGGGGTCCCTACGAGCAGTACTTC. Translation gives CASSQRERGPYEQYF.

This clonotype showed up just a few times. This sequence joins TRBV5-6 and TRBJ1-1; 8 positions agree with TRBD1. V shed 0 bases and J 5 bases; nucleotides not matched to a gene: 9. This CDR3 is built from 16 residues. Germline lookup yields CDR1 SGHDT and CDR2 YYEEEE. The CDR3 nucleotides are TGTGCCAGCAGCTTGGCCGGCAGGGGGCAAGGGACTGAAGCTTTCTTT. Protein product: CASSLAGRGQGTEAFF. The whole variable domain, filled in from reference TRBV5-6 and TRBJ1-1, reads DAGVTQSPTHLIKTRGQQVTLRCSPKSGHDTVSWYQQALGQGPQFIFQYYEEEERQRGNFPDRFSGHQFPNYSSELNVNALLLGDSALYLCASSLAGRGQGTEAFFGQGTRLTVV.

This clonotype occurred a few times. The chain carries TRBV5-1 and TRBJ1-4, with D maybe TRBD1 (6 bases). With 4 bases removed from V and 3 bases from J, the gap between germline ends came to 13 bases. The CDR3 totals 15 residues. Germline-derived CDR1 and CDR2 are SGHRS and YFSETQ. The CDR3 nucleotides read TGCGCCAGCAGCCCCGGGGGCTCGGCTAATGAAAAACTGTTTTTT. Protein: CASSPGGSANEKLFF.